A selection of T cell receptor beta chains follows, all from one sample in a study of CD4+ T cells in melanoma. Assay used: immunoSEQ multiplex PCR; TCRdb lists only in-frame clones, some missing. Of about 10,000 clones listed, roughly two thirds are singletons. The sequencing input was cells from a culture (not recorded whether cultured in vitro). These receptors came from a human donor with melanoma. Both conserved end residues are part of each CDR3. Fields, in order: CDR3 length, clone size, J gene, D gene, V gene, CDR3 DNA, CDR3 protein. D genes are given only for firm matches. Only some rows state a clone size, as once, few, many or a class for expanded clones.

cdr3_length: 13
clone_size: NA
j_call: TRBJ1-6
d_call: NA
v_call: TRBV19
cdr3_nt: TGTGCCAGTAGTTTTACCGCAAATTCACCCCTCCACTTT
cdr3_aa: CASSFTANSPLHF

cdr3_length: 15
clone_size: NA
j_call: TRBJ1-3
d_call: TRBD1
v_call: TRBV6-1
cdr3_nt: TGTGCCAGCAGGGGACAGGGGTTAACTGGAAACACCATATATTTT
cdr3_aa: CASRGQGLTGNTIYF

cdr3_length: 14
clone_size: NA
j_call: TRBJ2-1
d_call: TRBD2
v_call: TRBV25-1
cdr3_nt: TGTGCCAGTTCCCCTAGCGGGGGGGGCAATGAGCAGTTCTTC
cdr3_aa: CASSPSGGGNEQFF

cdr3_length: 15
clone_size: few
j_call: TRBJ1-4
d_call: TRBD1
v_call: TRBV10-2
cdr3_nt: TGCGCCAGCAGGCCTCTACAGGGGGCTCGGGAAAAACTGTTTTTT
cdr3_aa: CASRPLQGAREKLFF

cdr3_length: 15
clone_size: NA
j_call: TRBJ2-2
d_call: NA
v_call: TRBV11-3
cdr3_nt: TGTGCCAGCAGCTTAGATCGTAGGAACACCGGGGAGCTGTTTTTT
cdr3_aa: CASSLDRRNTGELFF

cdr3_length: 15
clone_size: NA
j_call: TRBJ2-7
d_call: NA
v_call: TRBV10-3
cdr3_nt: TGTGCCATCAGTGGTTCTTGGGGCCCTTACTACGAGCAGTACTTC
cdr3_aa: CAISGSWGPYYEQYF

cdr3_length: 15
clone_size: NA
j_call: TRBJ1-5
d_call: TRBD1
v_call: TRBV9
cdr3_nt: TGTGCCAGCAGCGCCCAGGGGGCGACAGGTCAGCCCCAGCATTTT
cdr3_aa: CASSAQGATGQPQHF

cdr3_length: 14
clone_size: NA
j_call: TRBJ1-1
d_call: TRBD1
v_call: TRBV6-6
cdr3_nt: TGTGCCAGCAGTTATTCAACAGGGGAGTCTGAAGCTTTCTTT
cdr3_aa: CASSYSTGESEAFF

cdr3_length: 14
clone_size: few
j_call: TRBJ1-6
d_call: NA
v_call: TRBV18
cdr3_nt: TGTGCCAGCTCACCGGAACAGCAGGTCAGAGACCTCCACTTT
cdr3_aa: CASSPEQQVRDLHF

cdr3_length: 13
clone_size: NA
j_call: TRBJ2-3
d_call: TRBD1
v_call: TRBV10-3
cdr3_nt: TGTGCCATAACAGGGGGCGATACAGATACGCAGTATTTT
cdr3_aa: CAITGGDTDTQYF

cdr3_length: 14
clone_size: NA
j_call: TRBJ2-7
d_call: NA
v_call: TRBV18
cdr3_nt: TGTGCCAGCTCACCGCAGCAAGACTCCTACGAGCAGTACTTC
cdr3_aa: CASSPQQDSYEQYF

cdr3_length: 16
clone_size: few
j_call: TRBJ1-2
d_call: NA
v_call: TRBV21-1
cdr3_nt: TGTGCCAGCAGCAAGCGGGCGCGAACCCTTTACTATGGCTACACCTTC
cdr3_aa: CASSKRARTLYYGYTF

cdr3_length: 16
clone_size: NA
j_call: TRBJ1-3
d_call: NA
v_call: TRBV14
cdr3_nt: TGTGCCAGCAGCCAATCTCGGCTCAGGGGAAGGGACACCATATATTTT
cdr3_aa: CASSQSRLRGRDTIYF

cdr3_length: 15
clone_size: NA
j_call: TRBJ2-3
d_call: TRBD1
v_call: TRBV10-3
cdr3_nt: TGTGCCATCAGTGAGCGAGGACAGGGCGAGGATACGCAGTATTTT
cdr3_aa: CAISERGQGEDTQYF

cdr3_length: 19
clone_size: NA
j_call: TRBJ2-7
d_call: TRBD2
v_call: TRBV5-4
cdr3_nt: TGTTCCAGCAGCTTGGTGGGGACTAGCGGGGGTTGGGGCTCCTACGAGCAGTACTTC
cdr3_aa: CSSSLVGTSGGWGSYEQYF

cdr3_length: 13
clone_size: few
j_call: TRBJ1-2
d_call: TRBD1
v_call: TRBV19
cdr3_nt: TGTGCCAGTAGAGCGACAGGGGTGTATGGCTACACCTTC
cdr3_aa: CASRATGVYGYTF

cdr3_length: 12
clone_size: NA
j_call: TRBJ2-3
d_call: NA
v_call: TRBV7-2
cdr3_nt: TGTGCCAGCAGCCTACTCACAGATACGCAGTATTTT
cdr3_aa: CASSLLTDTQYF

cdr3_length: 15
clone_size: NA
j_call: TRBJ2-7
d_call: NA
v_call: TRBV7-9
cdr3_nt: TGTGCCAGCAGCTTAGCACAGGGGGGGACCTACGAGCAGTACTTC
cdr3_aa: CASSLAQGGTYEQYF

cdr3_length: 13
clone_size: NA
j_call: TRBJ1-5
d_call: NA
v_call: TRBV6-5
cdr3_nt: TGTGCCAGCAGTTACGGTCACAATCAGCCCCAGCATTTT
cdr3_aa: CASSYGHNQPQHF

cdr3_length: 20
clone_size: NA
j_call: TRBJ1-4
d_call: TRBD1
v_call: TRBV5-1
cdr3_nt: TGCGCCAGCAGCTCGGAGCGGGGGCAGGGGGCGCGATTACCTAATGAAAAACTGTTTTTT
cdr3_aa: CASSSERGQGARLPNEKLFF

cdr3_length: 13
clone_size: NA
j_call: TRBJ1-5
d_call: TRBD1
v_call: TRBV6-1
cdr3_nt: TGTGCCAGCAGGGCAGGGGGCAGTCAGCCCCAGCATTTT
cdr3_aa: CASRAGGSQPQHF

cdr3_length: 16
clone_size: NA
j_call: TRBJ1-3
d_call: NA
v_call: TRBV5-6
cdr3_nt: TGTGCCAGCAGCTCAAGCCCCCCCCGGTCTGGAAACACCATATATTTT
cdr3_aa: CASSSSPPRSGNTIYF

cdr3_length: 20
clone_size: NA
j_call: TRBJ2-6
d_call: TRBD1
v_call: TRBV15
cdr3_nt: TGTGCCACCAGCAGAGAGACGGACAGGGGGTTGGTCGCTGGGGCCAACGTCCTGACTTTC
cdr3_aa: CATSRETDRGLVAGANVLTF

cdr3_length: 12
clone_size: few
j_call: TRBJ1-3
d_call: NA
v_call: TRBV19
cdr3_nt: TGTGCCACCTCTCCGACGTGGGGCACCATATATTTT
cdr3_aa: CATSPTWGTIYF

cdr3_length: 16
clone_size: once
j_call: TRBJ1-3
d_call: TRBD1
v_call: TRBV27
cdr3_nt: TGTGCCAGCAGTTCGCAACAGGGGTTTAGGGGAAACACCATATATTTT
cdr3_aa: CASSSQQGFRGNTIYF

cdr3_length: 14
clone_size: medium-sized
j_call: TRBJ1-2
d_call: NA
v_call: TRBV2
cdr3_nt: TGTGCCAGCACCCCACTCGAGGGTTACTATGGCTACACCTTC
cdr3_aa: CASTPLEGYYGYTF

cdr3_length: 15
clone_size: few
j_call: TRBJ1-2
d_call: NA
v_call: TRBV2
cdr3_nt: TGTGCCAGCAGTGAAAGGGGCCGGGTCCTGTATGGCTACACCTTC
cdr3_aa: CASSERGRVLYGYTF

cdr3_length: 16
clone_size: NA
j_call: TRBJ2-1
d_call: TRBD1
v_call: TRBV5-1
cdr3_nt: TGCGCCAGCAGCTTGGAGATTGTCGGACAGGGCAGTGAGCAGTTCTTC
cdr3_aa: CASSLEIVGQGSEQFF

cdr3_length: 13
clone_size: few
j_call: TRBJ2-1
d_call: NA
v_call: TRBV5-1
cdr3_nt: TGCGCCAGCAGCTTGGCAGGGAGTGACGAGCAGTTCTTC
cdr3_aa: CASSLAGSDEQFF

cdr3_length: 15
clone_size: NA
j_call: TRBJ2-1
d_call: NA
v_call: TRBV5-8
cdr3_nt: TGTGCCAGCAGCTGGACCAGGGGATCGTACAATGAGCAGTTCTTC
cdr3_aa: CASSWTRGSYNEQFF

cdr3_length: 11
clone_size: NA
j_call: TRBJ2-5
d_call: NA
v_call: TRBV4-2
cdr3_nt: TGTGCCAGCAGCTCCTCCGCGACCCAGTACTTC
cdr3_aa: CASSSSATQYF

cdr3_length: 15
clone_size: NA
j_call: TRBJ1-1
d_call: NA
v_call: TRBV18
cdr3_nt: TGTGCCAGCTCACCTAGTTCCGCGGGGTACACTGAAGCTTTCTTT
cdr3_aa: CASSPSSAGYTEAFF

cdr3_length: 14
clone_size: NA
j_call: TRBJ1-1
d_call: NA
v_call: TRBV6-1
cdr3_nt: TGTGCCAGCAGTGAAGTTAGGGGCACCTCTGAAGCTTTCTTT
cdr3_aa: CASSEVRGTSEAFF

cdr3_length: 12
clone_size: NA
j_call: TRBJ2-1
d_call: NA
v_call: TRBV6-6
cdr3_nt: TGTGCCAGCAGCCCCGGGGACCGCGAGCAGTTCTTC
cdr3_aa: CASSPGDREQFF

cdr3_length: 13
clone_size: NA
j_call: TRBJ1-2
d_call: NA
v_call: TRBV7-6
cdr3_nt: TGTGCCAGCAGCCCCGCGGGGGTGAGTGGCTACACCTTC
cdr3_aa: CASSPAGVSGYTF

cdr3_length: 14
clone_size: NA
j_call: TRBJ1-2
d_call: TRBD1
v_call: TRBV5-1
cdr3_nt: TGCGCCAGCAGCTTGGGACAGGGCCACTATGGCTACACCTTC
cdr3_aa: CASSLGQGHYGYTF

cdr3_length: 14
clone_size: NA
j_call: TRBJ2-5
d_call: NA
v_call: TRBV11-2
cdr3_nt: TGTGCCAGCAGCTATAAGGGAAGAGGAGAGACCCAGTACTTC
cdr3_aa: CASSYKGRGETQYF

cdr3_length: 13
clone_size: NA
j_call: TRBJ2-5
d_call: TRBD1
v_call: TRBV16
cdr3_nt: TGTGCCACCTCAAGAGGGGGCAGGGAGACCCAGTACTTC
cdr3_aa: CATSRGGRETQYF

cdr3_length: 19
clone_size: NA
j_call: TRBJ2-6
d_call: NA
v_call: TRBV5-6
cdr3_nt: TGTGCCAGCAGCTTGCGGGCTCGCCCAAAAGGGGCTGGGGCCAACGTCCTGACTTTC
cdr3_aa: CASSLRARPKGAGANVLTF

cdr3_length: 16
clone_size: NA
j_call: TRBJ1-3
d_call: NA
v_call: TRBV9
cdr3_nt: TGTGCCAGCAGCGTAGCCGCGTGGTTGCGAGGAAACACCATATATTTT
cdr3_aa: CASSVAAWLRGNTIYF

cdr3_length: 15
clone_size: NA
j_call: TRBJ2-1
d_call: NA
v_call: TRBV30
cdr3_nt: TGTGCCTGGGCCCGGGAAAGCGGGCGTTACAATGAGCAGTTCTTC
cdr3_aa: CAWARESGRYNEQFF

cdr3_length: 15
clone_size: NA
j_call: TRBJ1-2
d_call: NA
v_call: TRBV13
cdr3_nt: TGTGCCAGCAGCAAAAGGACAGATTTAAACTATGGCTACACCTTC
cdr3_aa: CASSKRTDLNYGYTF

cdr3_length: 14
clone_size: NA
j_call: TRBJ1-1
d_call: NA
v_call: TRBV11-2
cdr3_nt: TGTGCCAGCAGCTACCGACAAGCGAACACTGAAGCTTTCTTT
cdr3_aa: CASSYRQANTEAFF

cdr3_length: 12
clone_size: NA
j_call: TRBJ2-5
d_call: TRBD2
v_call: TRBV5-5
cdr3_nt: TGTGCCAGCAGCTTCGGGAGGGAGACCCAGTACTTC
cdr3_aa: CASSFGRETQYF

cdr3_length: 14
clone_size: NA
j_call: TRBJ2-3
d_call: NA
v_call: TRBV18
cdr3_nt: TGTGCCAGCTCAACGACAGCTTCCACAGATACGCAGTATTTT
cdr3_aa: CASSTTASTDTQYF

cdr3_length: 12
clone_size: once
j_call: TRBJ2-7
d_call: TRBD1
v_call: TRBV14
cdr3_nt: TGTGCCAGCAGCCGACAGGGCTACGAGCAGTACTTC
cdr3_aa: CASSRQGYEQYF

cdr3_length: 13
clone_size: few
j_call: TRBJ2-1
d_call: TRBD1
v_call: TRBV2
cdr3_nt: TGTGCCAGCACAGGGGGTACTACCTATGAGCAGTTCTTC
cdr3_aa: CASTGGTTYEQFF

cdr3_length: 16
clone_size: NA
j_call: TRBJ2-3
d_call: TRBD2
v_call: TRBV11-2
cdr3_nt: TGTGCCAGCAGCTTAGAGGGGGGAGGGGGCACAGATACGCAGTATTTT
cdr3_aa: CASSLEGGGGTDTQYF

cdr3_length: 13
clone_size: NA
j_call: TRBJ1-2
d_call: NA
v_call: TRBV6-6
cdr3_nt: TGTGCCAGCAGTTTACAGTCTGGAGGGGGCTACACCTTC
cdr3_aa: CASSLQSGGGYTF

cdr3_length: 14
clone_size: once
j_call: TRBJ1-3
d_call: NA
v_call: TRBV6-6
cdr3_nt: TGTGCCAGCAGTTACTCTGGTCGAGGAAACACCATATATTTT
cdr3_aa: CASSYSGRGNTIYF

cdr3_length: 15
clone_size: NA
j_call: TRBJ1-3
d_call: NA
v_call: TRBV5-5
cdr3_nt: TGTGCCAGCAGCCCGAAGGCGGACTCTGGAAACACCATATATTTT
cdr3_aa: CASSPKADSGNTIYF

cdr3_length: 12
clone_size: NA
j_call: TRBJ1-1
d_call: NA
v_call: TRBV28
cdr3_nt: TGTGCCAGCATAACCAGGGTCTCTGAAGCTTTCTTT
cdr3_aa: CASITRVSEAFF